The 17 T cell receptor beta chains below all came from one sample that was sequenced in a study of T-cell memory formation after mild COVID-19. One entry per CDR3 protein results from TCRdb running MiXCR on the 5' RACE reads. The sample has hundreds of thousands of distinct CDR3 sequences; around 19% are singletons. The source material was PBMCs or a T cell subset sorted from them (not recorded which). These receptors originate from a man aged 18 to 35 who had mild COVID-19 (a few samples of this study predate the infection). Cell type and time point are not known.

The sample holds many counts of this clonotype. This rearrangement joins TRBV7-8 to TRBJ1-2, with D possibly being TRBD1 (5 bases). Germline CDR1 and CDR2: SGHVS and FQNEAQ. The CDR3 consists of 15 residues. The V and J ends lost 0 bases and 8 bases respectively, with 16 bases between them. CDR3 DNA sequence: TGTGCCAGCAGCTTAGCCGCGGGGCCGGCGGGGGGCTACACCTTC. Protein: CASSLAAGPAGGYTF.

The chain joins TRBV7-2 to TRBJ1-1; 7 nucleotides agree with TRBD1. This CDR3 region has 14 residues. V lost 1 base to trimming and J lost 11 bases; unmatched junction nucleotides: 10. Germline CDR1 is SGHTA and CDR2 is FQGNSA. The CDR3 DNA is TGTGCCAGCAGCTTAGAGTCAGGGGGATGGTCGGCTTTCTTT. This translates into CASSLESGGWSAFF.

CDR3: CSFPPGGTYNEQFF. The CDR3 DNA follows: TGCAGTTTCCCTCCCGGGGGCACCTACAATGAGCAGTTCTTC. The rearrangement joins TRBV20-1 to TRBJ2-1; D could derive from TRBD1 or TRBD2 (6 bases each). V lost 8 bases to trimming and J lost 2 bases, with 16 bases between them. There are 14 residues in the CDR3. The V gene's germline CDR1 is DFQATT and CDR2 SNEGSKA (reference sequence).

This clonotype has a single count. The chain joins TRBV7-9 to TRBJ1-1, with 8 nucleotides matching TRBD1. The germline V gene encodes CDR1 SEHNR and CDR2 FQNEAQ (reference sequence). V dropped 4 bases and J dropped 11; count of bases not matched to a gene: 9. The CDR3 totals 13 residues. The CDR3 region is CASSYGQGTVAFF. As DNA, the CDR3 is TGTGCCAGCAGCTACGGACAGGGAACGGTGGCTTTCTTT.

The V gene is TRBV2, the J gene TRBJ2-6; D is perhaps TRBD1 or TRBD2 (5 bases each). Trimming took off 4 bases at V and 0 bases at J, with 22 bases between the two ends. CDR1 and CDR2 from the germline V gene are SNHLY and FYNNEI. This CDR3 region has 20 residues. The CDR3 sequence is CASSANAPGRKTSGANVLTF. The CDR3, as DNA: TGTGCCAGCAGTGCTAACGCTCCGGGACGTAAGACCTCTGGGGCCAACGTCCTGACTTTC.

The rearrangement uses TRBV28 and TRBJ2-7; D possibly matches TRBD1 or TRBD2 (6 bases each). CDR3 size: 13 residues. Between the trimmed V and J ends, which lost 7 bases and 4 bases, there was a span of 14 bases. The germline gives CDR1 MDHEN, CDR2 SYDVKM. CDR3 residues: CASKQGGGYEQYV. CDR3 nucleotide sequence: TGTGCCAGCAAACAAGGAGGGGGTTACGAGCAGTACGTC.

This clonotype was seen a handful of times. The chain couples TRBV24-1 to TRBJ2-5; 12 bases map to TRBD2. V gave up 3 bases and J gave up 4 bases; unmatched junction bases: 5. This CDR3 has 16 amino acids. Germline V lookup: CDR1 KGHDR, CDR2 SFDVKD. The CDR3 protein is CATSDGGLAGRETQYF. Written as DNA, the CDR3 is TGTGCCACCAGTGATGGAGGACTAGCGGGGCGAGAGACCCAGTACTTC.

The chain links TRBV6-5 to TRBJ1-5; D unresolved. Between the trimmed V and J ends, which lost 2 bases and 2 bases, there was a span of 7 bases. The length of the CDR3 is 14 residues. Germline V gene data show CDR1 as MNHEY and CDR2 as SVGAGI. The CDR3 DNA reads as TGTGCCAGCAGTTACAGGCAGGGCAATCAGCCCCAGCATTTT. This encodes CASSYRQGNQPQHF.

CDR3 sequence: CASSFRLRSYTF. The DNA for the CDR3 is TGTGCCAGCAGTTTCCGACTTAGAAGCTACACCTTC. V gene TRBV28 combines with J gene TRBJ1-2; no clear D gene. The CDR3 is 12 amino acids. Trimming cost V 3 bases and J 9 bases, with 11 bases left between them. CDR1 and CDR2 (germline): MDHEN, SYDVKM.

The table lists this clonotype with a few counts. The chain is built from TRBV5-6 and TRBJ1-2, with D hard to call. The V gene's germline CDR1 is SGHDT and CDR2 YYEEEE. The CDR3 sequence is 14 residues long. V was cut by 3 bases and J by 5 bases, with 14 bases left in between. CDR3 sequence: CASSWPDGAYGYTF. The CDR3 region has the DNA TGTGCCAGCAGCTGGCCGGACGGAGCGTATGGCTACACCTTC.

V usage is TRBV4-1 and J usage is TRBJ2-3; TRBD2 is a possible D gene (6 bases). Per germline, CDR1 MGHRA and CDR2 YSYEKL. Trimming removed 0 bases at V and 8 bases at J, with 18 bases between. CDR3 length: 16 amino acids. The CDR3, as DNA: TGCGCCAGCAGCCAAGATCGTGGGGGGTGGGTATCTACGCAGTATTTT. Translated: CASSQDRGGWVSTQYF.

The J gene is TRBJ2-7, the V gene TRBV12-3 or TRBV12-4; D is unresolved. This CDR3 spans 12 amino acids. The V end was cut by 4 bases, the J end by 6 bases, with 10 bases between. DNA of the CDR3: TGTGCCAGCAGTTACACACGTGGCGAGCAGTACTTC. Protein product: CASSYTRGEQYF.

This clonotype has a handful of counts. The chain has TRBV15 and TRBJ2-5, with a weak D call TRBD1 (6 bases). The germline V gene encodes CDR1 LNHNV and CDR2 YYDKDF (reference sequence). V was cut by 0 bases and J by 2 bases, with 13 bases left in between. The CDR3 has 16 residues. CDR3 in amino acids: CATSRDLQGLQETQYF. The CDR3 nucleotides read TGTGCCACCAGCAGAGATCTGCAGGGGCTTCAAGAGACCCAGTACTTC.

The chain joins TRBV11-2 to TRBJ1-1, with D hard to call. V gave up 3 bases and J gave up 0 bases, with 8 bases separating them. The CDR3 spans 14 residues. Germline V gene lookup returns CDR1 SGHAT and CDR2 FQNNGV. This CDR3 is CASSFATVNTEAFF. In nucleotides, the CDR3 is TGTGCCAGCAGCTTCGCGACGGTGAACACTGAAGCTTTCTTT.

This sequence joins TRBV5-1 and TRBJ2-7; D is perhaps TRBD1 (5 bases). The CDR3 spans 13 residues. Germline V CDR1 and CDR2: SGHRS, YFSETQ. V was shortened by 4 bases and J by 2 bases, with 10 bases between the two germline ends. The CDR3 DNA follows: TGCGCCAGCAGCGCCACAGGAACCTACGAGCAGTACTTC. Protein product: CASSATGTYEQYF. Complete variable domain (other parts from reference TRBV5-1 and TRBJ2-7): KAGVTQTPRYLIKTRGQQVTLSCSPISGHRSVSWYQQTPGQGLQFLFEYFSETQRNKGNFPGRFSGRQFSNSRSEMNVSTLELGDSALYLCASSATGTYEQYFGPGTRLTVT.

The rearrangement links TRBV12-3 or TRBV12-4 to TRBJ2-3; 8 positions agree with TRBD1. J gave up 6 bases and V 6 bases, and 5 bases lay outside the gene matches. This CDR3 region has 13 residues. In DNA form, the CDR3 reads TGTGCCAGCAGAGACAGGGGAGTGGATACGCAGTATTTT. Translation gives CASRDRGVDTQYF.

This clonotype was counted between two and nine times. The chain links TRBV7-3 to TRBJ2-2; no clear D gene. The CDR3 is 15 amino acids. Germline V gene data show CDR1 as SGHTA and CDR2 as FQGTGA. V was shortened by 5 bases and J by 1 base, with 11 bases between the two germline ends. The CDR3 bases are TGTGCCAGCAGCCCCCGTCCGCTGAACACCGGGGAGCTGTTTTTT. It codes for CASSPRPLNTGELFF.